The 2 T cell receptor beta chains listed next were all sequenced from one sample in a study of shared clonotypes between healthy human individuals. Clones were sequenced by immunoSEQ multiplex PCR, and TCRdb holds only the in-frame ones, with some missing. Of about 1.1 million clones in the sample, roughly 77% were seen once. The sequenced sample was memory CD4+ T cells from PBMCs. Subset described: CD45RA-negative fraction. The source of these receptors is a man aged 18 to 29 in good health. Some clones in this sample may be carry-over from other donors' samples.

The rearrangement uses TRBV5-1 and TRBJ2-7, with 10 bases fitting TRBD1. The V gene end was trimmed by 0 bases and the J gene end by 5 bases; junction bases not matched to a gene: 8. Germline V lookup: CDR1 SGHRS, CDR2 YFSETQ. CDR3 length: 16 residues. The DNA for the CDR3 is TGCGCCAGCAGCTTGGCCCCTGCGGGACAGGGGAACGAGCAGTACTTC. Translating it yields CASSLAPAGQGNEQYF.

V is TRBV6-1 and J is TRBJ1-1; D is undetermined. The CDR3 length is 15 residues. Trimming took 10 bases from V and 0 from J, leaving 18 bases between them. Per germline, CDR1 MNHNS and CDR2 SASEGT. The CDR3 sequence: CATKIGQPMNTEAFF. For the CDR3, the DNA is TGTGCCACTAAGATCGGGCAGCCGATGAACACTGAAGCTTTCTTT.